These 9 T cell receptor beta chains were sequenced from one sample in a study of blood T cell repertoires in COVID-19. Only in-frame clones appear in the TCRdb table, and some are missing; sequencing was by immunoSEQ multiplex PCR. Of 150,000 to 200,000 clones in the sample, over 70% were seen once. What was sequenced was peripheral blood. These receptors were obtained from a man between 60 and 75 years old with active or convalescent COVID-19.

Comment on this clone: An end of the junction differs from the germline gene, which may be a read error. The chain employs TRBV6-1 and TRBJ2-1; 11 bases fit TRBD2. Germline lookup yields CDR1 MNHNS and CDR2 SASEGT. This CDR3 region has 14 residues. For the CDR3, the DNA is TGTGCCAGCCGTGAGGGGACTAGCGGTTATGAGCAGTTCTTC. Amino acid sequence: CASREGTSGYEQFF.

The chain couples TRBV15 to TRBJ2-5; no definite D call. The germline CDR1 and CDR2 sequences are LNHNV and YYDKDF (reference sequence). The V end was cut by 3 bases, the J end by 5 bases, with 10 bases between. This CDR3 spans 13 amino acids. In nucleotides, the CDR3 is TGTGCCACCAGCAGTTCCGAGAGGGAGACCCAGTACTTC. Translating gives CATSSSERETQYF.

The rearrangement joins TRBV4-1 to TRBJ2-5; no definite D call. Trimming removed 1 base at V and 5 bases at J, with 11 bases between. The CDR3 is made up of 14 amino acids. CDR1 is MGHRA and CDR2 is YSYEKL in the germline V gene. CDR3 region: CASSQAGFEETQYF. DNA for the CDR3: TGCGCCAGCAGCCAAGCCGGTTTTGAGGAGACCCAGTACTTC.

This clone turned up a few times. The rearrangement uses TRBV4-2 and TRBJ2-1; weak D call: TRBD2 (6 bases). This CDR3 has 17 residues. V lost 4 bases, J lost 0 bases, and 16 bases lay in between. The V gene's germline CDR1 is LGHNA and CDR2 YNFKEQ. DNA for the CDR3: TGTGCCAGCAGCCGCCCCCTAGACGGGAGCTCCTACAATGAGCAGTTCTTC. Its translation: CASSRPLDGSSYNEQFF.

The chain is built from TRBV24-1 and TRBJ1-5, with unresolved D. Germline V lookup: CDR1 KGHDR, CDR2 SFDVKD. V shed 5 bases and J shed 1 base, with 11 bases lying between them. This CDR3 has 15 amino acids. The chain's CDR3 is CATSGRGDSNQPQHF. CDR3 in DNA: TGTGCCACCAGTGGCCGCGGCGACAGCAATCAGCCCCAGCATTTT.

The genes are TRBV20-1 and TRBJ2-3; D call uncertain. The CDR3 totals 15 residues. Germline V CDR1 and CDR2: DFQATT, SNEGSKA (reference sequence). Trimming took 3 bases from V and 4 from J, leaving 17 bases between them. The CDR3 region is CSASYRLGYADTQYF. The CDR3, as DNA: TGCAGTGCTAGTTATCGACTGGGTTATGCAGATACGCAGTATTTT.

The chain employs TRBV7-2 and TRBJ2-1, with 7 bases identical to TRBD1. The CDR3 has 15 residues. The J segment lost 0 bases and the V segment lost 5 bases, leaving 4 bases of the junction unmatched. Germline assignment: CDR1 SGHTA and CDR2 FQGNSA. CDR3 amino acids: CASSKGAGSYNEQFF. DNA of the CDR3: TGTGCCAGCAGCAAGGGGGCGGGCTCCTACAATGAGCAGTTCTTC.

This clone appeared a few times. The chain links TRBV28 to TRBJ2-5, with D possibly being TRBD2 (5 bases). Trimming stripped 4 bases from V and 2 bases from J, with 14 bases between. The germline CDR1 and CDR2 sequences are MDHEN and SYDVKM. The CDR3 spans 15 residues. DNA for the CDR3: TGTGCCAGCAGTTATTCGGGGAAGAGGCAAGAGACCCAGTACTTC. Encoded protein: CASSYSGKRQETQYF.

The V and J genes are TRBV4-3 and TRBJ2-3; 7 bases fit TRBD2. The trim removed 1 base at V and 10 bases at J, leaving 2 bases unmatched. This CDR3 region has 12 residues. Germline CDR1 is LGHNA and CDR2 is YSLEER. As DNA, the CDR3 is TGCGCCAGCAGCCAAGGGGGGGGACCGCAGTATTTT. Translation gives CASSQGGGPQYF.